This T cell receptor beta chain appears in the sequencing data of a study of T cell repertoires in cytomegalovirus infection. In the study overall: Recently identified HLA-C-restricted CMV epitopes and well-studied HLA-B-restricted CMV epitopes were used by the study. CMV infection together with matching HLA type was indicated by public TCR beta signatures.

General study points: Dominating the ex vivo response were TCR beta clonotypes that were CMV-specific and HLA-C-restricted.

As for this clonotype: Its antigen is currently unknown.

TCRdb re-called the reads through MiXCR, storing one row per CDR3 protein. The data hold a few hundred thousand distinct CDR3 sequences, with around two fifths observed a single time. The CDR3 loop spans 13 amino acids. The V end was cut by 4 bases, the J end by 7 bases, with 15 bases between. CDR1 and CDR2 (germline): SGHRS, YFSETQ. Sample: cultured PBMCs, taken from culture after CMV antigen stimulation. The chain joins TRBV5-1 to TRBJ2-7; D is perhaps TRBD1 (5 bases). The receptor's source is a human donor in good health (CMV status not recorded). Some clones in this sample may be carry-over from other donors' samples. The CDR3 nucleotides read TGCGCCAGCAGCCCTTGGGGCCGCAGGGAGCAGTACTTC. Protein: CASSPWGRREQYF.